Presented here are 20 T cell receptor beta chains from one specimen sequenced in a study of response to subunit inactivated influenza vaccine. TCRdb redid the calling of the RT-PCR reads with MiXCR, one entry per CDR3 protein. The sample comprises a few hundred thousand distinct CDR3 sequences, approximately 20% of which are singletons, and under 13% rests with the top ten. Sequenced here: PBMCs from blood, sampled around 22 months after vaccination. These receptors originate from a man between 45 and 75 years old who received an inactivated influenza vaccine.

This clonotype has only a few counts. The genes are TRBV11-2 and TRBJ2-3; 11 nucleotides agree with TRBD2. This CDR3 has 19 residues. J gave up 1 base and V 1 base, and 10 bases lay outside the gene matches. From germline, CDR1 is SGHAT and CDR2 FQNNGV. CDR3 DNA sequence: TGTGCCAGCAGCTTAGTAATGAGAGGGACTAGCGGCCGCACAGATACGCAGTATTTT. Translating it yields CASSLVMRGTSGRTDTQYF.

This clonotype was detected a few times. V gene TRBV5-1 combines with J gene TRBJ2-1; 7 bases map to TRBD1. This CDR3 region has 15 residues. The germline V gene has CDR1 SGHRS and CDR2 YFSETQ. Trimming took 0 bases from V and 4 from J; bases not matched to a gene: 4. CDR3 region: CASSLEGADYNEQFF. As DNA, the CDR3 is TGCGCCAGCAGCTTGGAGGGGGCGGATTACAATGAGCAGTTCTTC.

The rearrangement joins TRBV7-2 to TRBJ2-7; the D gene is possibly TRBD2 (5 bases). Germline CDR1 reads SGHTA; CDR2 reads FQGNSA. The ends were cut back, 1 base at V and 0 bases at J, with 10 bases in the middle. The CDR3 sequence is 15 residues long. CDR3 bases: TGTGCCAGCAGCTTAGGCGGGTCGAGCTCCTACGAGCAGTACTTC. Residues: CASSLGGSSSYEQYF.

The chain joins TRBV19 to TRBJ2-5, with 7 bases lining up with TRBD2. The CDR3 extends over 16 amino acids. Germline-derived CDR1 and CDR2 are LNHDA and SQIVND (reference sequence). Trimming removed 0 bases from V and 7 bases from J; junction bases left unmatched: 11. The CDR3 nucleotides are TGTGCCAGTAGTATAGATTGGCGGGAGCGTTCCGGGACCCAGTACTTC. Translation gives CASSIDWRERSGTQYF. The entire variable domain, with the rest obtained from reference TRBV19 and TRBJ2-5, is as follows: DGGITQSPKYLFRKEGQNVTLSCEQNLNHDAMYWYRQDPGQGLRLIYYSQIVNDFQKGDIAEGYSVSREKKESFPLTVTSAQKNPTAFYLCASSIDWRERSGTQYFGPGTRLLVL.

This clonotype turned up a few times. The CDR3 reads CASSEGDSPLHF. In DNA form, the CDR3 reads TGTGCCAGCAGCGAAGGGGATTCACCCCTCCACTTT. The V call is TRBV7-6, the J call TRBJ1-6; possible D gene TRBD1, 5 bases. The germline V gene encodes CDR1 SGHVS and CDR2 FNYEAQ. V was clipped by 5 bases and J by 8 bases, with 7 bases between them. The CDR3 extends over 12 amino acids.

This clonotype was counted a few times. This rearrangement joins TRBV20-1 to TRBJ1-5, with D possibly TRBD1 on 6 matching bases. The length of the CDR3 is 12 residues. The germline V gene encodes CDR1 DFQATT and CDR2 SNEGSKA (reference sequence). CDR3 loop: CAGTLRNQPQHF. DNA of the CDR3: TGCGCCGGGACACTTCGCAATCAGCCCCAGCATTTT.

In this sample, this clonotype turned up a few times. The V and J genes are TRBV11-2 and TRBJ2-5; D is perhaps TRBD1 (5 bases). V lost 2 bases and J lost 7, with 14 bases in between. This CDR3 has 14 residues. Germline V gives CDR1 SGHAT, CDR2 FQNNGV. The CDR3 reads CASSLISGLGTQYF. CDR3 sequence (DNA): TGTGCCAGCAGCTTAATCTCAGGGTTGGGGACCCAGTACTTC.

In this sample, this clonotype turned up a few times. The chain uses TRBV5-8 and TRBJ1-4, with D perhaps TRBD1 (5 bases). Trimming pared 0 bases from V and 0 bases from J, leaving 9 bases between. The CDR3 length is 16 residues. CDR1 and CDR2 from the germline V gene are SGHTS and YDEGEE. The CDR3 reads CASSLGQLATNEKLFF. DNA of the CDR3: TGTGCCAGCAGCTTGGGACAGCTAGCAACTAATGAAAAACTGTTTTTT.

The CDR3: CASSSWDSNYGYTF. CDR3 nucleotide sequence: TGTGCCAGCAGCTCATGGGACAGCAACTATGGCTACACCTTC. J is TRBJ1-2 and V is TRBV7-2; 7 bases map to TRBD1. The CDR3 totals 14 residues. The germline CDR1 and CDR2 sequences are SGHTA and FQGNSA. After removal of 4 bases from V and 2 bases from J, the junction contained 4 bases not matched to a gene. Drawing the rest from reference TRBV7-2 and TRBJ1-2, the complete variable domain is GAGVSQSPSNKVTEKGKDVELRCDPISGHTALYWYRQSLGQGLEFLIYFQGNSAPDKSGLPSDRFSAERTGGSVSTLTIQRTQQEDSAVYLCASSSWDSNYGYTFGSGTRLTVV.

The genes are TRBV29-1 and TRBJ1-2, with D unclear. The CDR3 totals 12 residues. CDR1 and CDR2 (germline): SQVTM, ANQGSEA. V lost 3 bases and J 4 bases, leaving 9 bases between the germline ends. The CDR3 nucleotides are TGCAGCGTTGAGTTAGGCCGCTATGGCTACACCTTC. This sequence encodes CSVELGRYGYTF.

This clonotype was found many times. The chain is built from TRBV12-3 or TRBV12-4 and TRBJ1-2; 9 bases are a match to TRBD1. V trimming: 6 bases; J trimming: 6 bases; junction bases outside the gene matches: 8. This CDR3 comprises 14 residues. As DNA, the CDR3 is TGTGCCAGCAGCGCTCACACAGGGGGCGATGGCTACACCTTC. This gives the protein CASSAHTGGDGYTF.

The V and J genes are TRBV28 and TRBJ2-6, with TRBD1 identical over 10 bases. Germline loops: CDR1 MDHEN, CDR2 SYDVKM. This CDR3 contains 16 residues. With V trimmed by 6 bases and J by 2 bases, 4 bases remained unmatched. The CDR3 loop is CASRPGTGAGANVLTF. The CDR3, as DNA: TGTGCCAGCAGACCCGGGACAGGGGCTGGGGCCAACGTCCTGACTTTC.

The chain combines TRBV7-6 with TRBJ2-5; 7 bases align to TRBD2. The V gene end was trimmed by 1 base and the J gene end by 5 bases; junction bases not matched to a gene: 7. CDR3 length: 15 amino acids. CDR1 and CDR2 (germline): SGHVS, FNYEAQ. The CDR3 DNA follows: TGTGCCAGCAGCTTAGTCTATGGGACTACGGAGACCCAGTACTTC. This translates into CASSLVYGTTETQYF.

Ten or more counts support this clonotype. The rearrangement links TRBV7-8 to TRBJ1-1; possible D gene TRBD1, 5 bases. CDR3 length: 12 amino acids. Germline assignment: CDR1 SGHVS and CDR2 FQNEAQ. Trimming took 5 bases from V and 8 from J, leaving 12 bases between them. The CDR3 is CASSRGGVEAFF. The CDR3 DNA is TGTGCCAGCAGCCGGGGGGGGGTCGAAGCTTTCTTT. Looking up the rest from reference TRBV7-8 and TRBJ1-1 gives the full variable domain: GAGVSQSPRYKVAKRGQDVALRCDPISGHVSLFWYQQALGQGPEFLTYFQNEAQLDKSGLPSDRFFAERPEGSVSTLKIQRTQQEDSAVYLCASSRGGVEAFFGQGTRLTVV.

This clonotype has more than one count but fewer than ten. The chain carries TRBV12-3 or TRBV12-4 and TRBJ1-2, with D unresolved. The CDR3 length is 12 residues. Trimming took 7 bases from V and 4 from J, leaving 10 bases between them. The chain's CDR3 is CASKRNSYGYTF. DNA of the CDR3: TGTGCCAGCAAAAGAAACTCCTATGGCTACACCTTC.

The CDR3 region is CATSREADTQYF. The CDR3 nucleotides are TGTGCCACCAGCAGAGAAGCAGATACGCAGTATTTT. The V call is TRBV15, the J call TRBJ2-3; no firm D call. V lost 0 bases and J lost 4, with 2 bases in between. This CDR3 contains 12 residues. In germline, CDR1 is LNHNV, CDR2 YYDKDF (reference sequence).

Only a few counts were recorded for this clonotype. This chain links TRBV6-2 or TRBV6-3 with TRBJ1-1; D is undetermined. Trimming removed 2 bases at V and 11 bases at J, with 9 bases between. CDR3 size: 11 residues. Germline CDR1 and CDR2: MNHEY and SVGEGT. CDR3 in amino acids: CASSYEAAAFF. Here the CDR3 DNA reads TGTGCCAGCAGTTACGAGGCGGCTGCTTTCTTT.

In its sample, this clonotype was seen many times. CDR3 DNA: TGCAGTGCTAGACCCGGGAGGGTCAATCAGCCCCAGCATTTT. Residues: CSARPGRVNQPQHF. The rearrangement joins TRBV20-1 to TRBJ1-5; D ambiguous. The V gene lost 2 bases and the J gene lost 3 bases, with 11 bases spanning the gap. CDR3 size: 14 residues. The germline gives CDR1 DFQATT, CDR2 SNEGSKA (reference sequence).

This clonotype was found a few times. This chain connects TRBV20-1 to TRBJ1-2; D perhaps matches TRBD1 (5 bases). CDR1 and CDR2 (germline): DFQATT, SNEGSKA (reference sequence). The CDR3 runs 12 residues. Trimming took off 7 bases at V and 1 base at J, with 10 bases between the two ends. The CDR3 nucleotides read TGCAGTGTCGGACAAAATAACTATGGCTACACCTTC. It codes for CSVGQNNYGYTF.

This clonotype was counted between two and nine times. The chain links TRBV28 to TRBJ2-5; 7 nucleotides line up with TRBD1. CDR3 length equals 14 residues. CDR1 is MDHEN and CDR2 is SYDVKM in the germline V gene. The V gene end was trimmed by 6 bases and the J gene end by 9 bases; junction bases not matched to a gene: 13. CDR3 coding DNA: TGTGCCAGCAGACCTAACAGGGGACCGCGGGCCCAGTACTTC. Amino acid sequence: CASRPNRGPRAQYF.